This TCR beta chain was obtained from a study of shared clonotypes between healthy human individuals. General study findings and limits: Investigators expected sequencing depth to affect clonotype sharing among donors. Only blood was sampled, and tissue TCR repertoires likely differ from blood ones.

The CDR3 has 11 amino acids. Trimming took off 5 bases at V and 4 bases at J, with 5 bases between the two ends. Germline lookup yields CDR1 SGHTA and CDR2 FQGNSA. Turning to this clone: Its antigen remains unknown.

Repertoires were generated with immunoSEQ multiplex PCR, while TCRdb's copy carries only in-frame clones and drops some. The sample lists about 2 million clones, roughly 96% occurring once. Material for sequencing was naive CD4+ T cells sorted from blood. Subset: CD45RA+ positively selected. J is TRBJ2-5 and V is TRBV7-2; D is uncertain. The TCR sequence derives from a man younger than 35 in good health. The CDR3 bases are TGTGCCAGCAGCCAGACAGAGACCCAGTACTTC. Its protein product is CASSQTETQYF. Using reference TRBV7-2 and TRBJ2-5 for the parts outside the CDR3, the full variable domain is GAGVSQSPSNKVTEKGKDVELRCDPISGHTALYWYRQSLGQGLEFLIYFQGNSAPDKSGLPSDRFSAERTGGSVSTLTIQRTQQEDSAVYLCASSQTETQYFGPGTRLLVL.